Given below is one TCR beta chain in context. Its target is unknown. General study results and limits: Tumor Treg TCRs overlapped most with tumor naive CD4+ cells. Larger-cohort validation covered only one TCR beta V-J rearrangement.

After constant-region reverse-primer amplification, full-length variable regions underwent semi-nested PCR with Nested Universal Primer A. Each CDR3 protein is one row after TCRdb ran MiXCR on the 5' RACE reads. The repertoire holds approximately 53,000 distinct CDR3 sequences, with around a quarter as singletons. Memory CD4+ T cells were sorted as CD4+CD45RO+CD25- cells. This TCR came from a female donor with breast cancer. Sequencing used tumor-infiltrating memory CD4+ T cells sorted from the breast tumor. Subset described: memory CD4+ T cells, CD4+CD45RO+CD25-.

The CDR3 protein is CASGMQQGKTGELFF. CDR3 DNA sequence: TGCGCCAGCGGCATGCAACAGGGGAAAACCGGGGAGCTGTTTTTT. The J gene is TRBJ2-2, the V gene TRBV4-1; 7 bases match TRBD1. The CDR3 is made up of 15 amino acids. With V trimmed by 8 bases and J by 5 bases, 11 bases remained unmatched. Per the germline V gene, CDR1 is MGHRA and CDR2 is YSYEKL.